The next 6 T cell receptor beta chains were all read from a single sample in a study of cytomegalovirus exposure and HLA in healthy donors. The assay was immunoSEQ multiplex PCR, and TCRdb's table has in-frame clones only and misses some. The top ten clones hold more than 1.5% of a sample with 220,000 or so clones, around 87% of them seen once. The sequenced sample was PBMCs. The receptors shown here come from a woman between 18 and 29 years old in good health and CMV-seropositive.

V usage is TRBV6-6 and J usage is TRBJ1-2; no definite D call. The CDR3 totals 14 residues. V shed 0 bases and J shed 1 base, with 6 bases lying between them. Germline V gene sequence: CDR1 MNHNY, CDR2 SVGAGI (reference sequence). CDR3 coding DNA: TGTGCCAGCAGTTACTCTAGTATTAACTATGGCTACACCTTC. Translated: CASSYSSINYGYTF.

The rearrangement links TRBV4-1 to TRBJ2-7; 7 bases are shared with TRBD1. The CDR3 totals 15 residues. The V gene end was trimmed by 3 bases and the J gene end by 0 bases; junction bases not matched to a gene: 5. Looked up from germline, CDR1 is MGHRA and CDR2 is YSYEKL. The CDR3 region has the DNA TGCGCCAGCAGCCAGTTGACAGGGAGCTCCTACGAGCAGTACTTC. It specifies CASSQLTGSSYEQYF.

The CDR3 DNA reads TGTGCCACCAGCAGAGCGACAAGGATCCTAGAAGCTTTCTTT. It yields the protein CATSRATRILEAFF. The chain joins TRBV15 to TRBJ1-1; no clear D gene. Germline V gene data show CDR1 as LNHNV and CDR2 as YYDKDF (reference sequence). Trimming took off 1 base at V and 8 bases at J, with 14 bases between the two ends. The CDR3 is made up of 14 amino acids.

The V and J genes are TRBV9 and TRBJ2-7, with 11 nucleotides matching TRBD2. The V gene end was trimmed by 1 base and the J gene end by 5 bases; junction bases not matched to a gene: 8. Per germline, CDR1 SGDLS and CDR2 YYNGEE. The CDR3 is 16 amino acids. CDR3 DNA: TGTGCCAGCAGCGTACCCCGACTAGCGGGGCTCAACGAGCAGTACTTC. Translating gives CASSVPRLAGLNEQYF.

The chain joins TRBV27 to TRBJ1-2, with TRBD1 as a possible D gene (5 bases). Germline CDR1 reads MNHEY; CDR2 reads SMNVEV (reference sequence). With 4 bases removed from V and 6 bases from J, the gap between germline ends came to 27 bases. The CDR3 consists of 18 residues. CDR3 nucleotides: TGTGCCAGCAGTTGTAGCAAGGGCAGGGAGGTATGTACCGATGGCTACACCTTC. This codes for CASSCSKGREVCTDGYTF.

This clone has just a few counts. The V and J genes are TRBV10-1 and TRBJ1-2; D unclear. The CDR3 has 13 residues. The ends were cut back, 3 bases at V and 3 bases at J, with 8 bases in the middle. Per germline, CDR1 WNHNN and CDR2 SYGVQD (reference sequence). The CDR3 nucleotides read TGCGCCAGCAGTGAACAGACGGACTATGGCTACACCTTC. It specifies CASSEQTDYGYTF.